These 26 T cell receptor beta chains share one sample of origin, sequenced in a study of blood T cell repertoires in COVID-19. Here immunoSEQ multiplex PCR was the method, and the copy in TCRdb shows in-frame clones only, minus some. The data show approximately 210,000 clones, with around 92% seen just once and around 8% held by the top ten. What was sequenced was PBMCs or T cells enriched from blood (not recorded which). Receptors originate from a woman aged 18-30 years who had recovered from COVID-19.

This chain joins TRBV19 and TRBJ2-7; weak D call: TRBD1 (5 bases). The length of the CDR3 is 16 residues. V dropped 5 bases and J dropped 0 bases, with 17 bases sitting between them. Germline V gives CDR1 LNHDA, CDR2 SQIVND (reference sequence). The CDR3 region is CASSFKDRPGSYEQYF. In DNA, the CDR3 is TGTGCCAGTAGTTTTAAAGACAGACCCGGCTCCTACGAGCAGTACTTC.

The chain recombines TRBV5-1 with TRBJ2-3, with 10 nucleotides matching TRBD2. V dropped 3 bases and J dropped 4; count of bases not matched to a gene: 11. Germline loops: CDR1 SGHRS, CDR2 YFSETQ. The CDR3 extends over 17 amino acids. The CDR3 DNA reads as TGCGCCAGCAGCTCCCTGGGAAGCGGGGGGGCCGCAGATACGCAGTATTTT. Protein product: CASSSLGSGGAADTQYF.

In its sample, this clone was seen once. The rearrangement links TRBV9 to TRBJ2-6; D is uncertain. The V gene lost 0 bases and the J gene lost 0 bases, with 10 bases spanning the gap. The germline V gene has CDR1 SGDLS and CDR2 YYNGEE. The CDR3 is 17 amino acids. The CDR3 DNA is TGTGCCAGCAGCGTAGTTCACTCCTCCTCTGGGGCCAACGTCCTGACTTTC. Its protein product is CASSVVHSSSGANVLTF.

J is TRBJ1-6 and V is TRBV5-1, with D possibly TRBD1 on 6 matching bases. Trimming took off 3 bases at V and 3 bases at J, with 10 bases between the two ends. The CDR3 length is 15 residues. Germline V gives CDR1 SGHRS, CDR2 YFSETQ. CDR3 nucleotides: TGCGCCAGCAGCTACCGACAGGACTATAATTCACCCCTCCACTTT. Protein sequence: CASSYRQDYNSPLHF.

The chain combines TRBV5-6 with TRBJ1-2, with D unclear. The germline V gene encodes CDR1 SGHDT and CDR2 YYEEEE. V was shortened by 0 bases and J by 8 bases, with 8 bases between the two germline ends. The CDR3 extends over 12 amino acids. For the CDR3, the DNA is TGTGCCAGCAGCTTGGATTGGGAGGGCTACACCTTC. Amino acids: CASSLDWEGYTF.

CDR3 sequence: CATSDLPREVGTDTQYF. In nucleotides, the CDR3 is TGTGCCACCAGTGATTTGCCCCGGGAGGTGGGCACAGATACGCAGTATTTT. The genes are TRBV24-1 and TRBJ2-3; the match to TRBD2 covers 7 bases. Germline values: CDR1 KGHDR, CDR2 SFDVKD. This CDR3 region has 17 residues. V lost 0 bases and J lost 1; bases outside the gene matches: 6.

This clone was seen a handful of times. This chain connects TRBV5-1 to TRBJ1-5; D remains ambiguous. CDR3 length equals 14 residues. Germline loops: CDR1 SGHRS, CDR2 YFSETQ. V gave up 0 bases and J gave up 3 bases, with 7 bases separating them. The CDR3 DNA sequence: TGCGCCAGCAGCTTGGGCGAATACAATCAGCCCCAGCATTTT. Residues: CASSLGEYNQPQHF. The variable domain in full, with the rest retrieved from reference TRBV5-1 and TRBJ1-5, is KAGVTQTPRYLIKTRGQQVTLSCSPISGHRSVSWYQQTPGQGLQFLFEYFSETQRNKGNFPGRFSGRQFSNSRSEMNVSTLELGDSALYLCASSLGEYNQPQHFGDGTRLSIL.

The genes are TRBV25-1 and TRBJ2-2; no firm D call. V lost 5 bases and J lost 6, with 7 bases in between. This CDR3 comprises 12 residues. Germline CDR1 reads MGHDK; CDR2 reads SYGVNS. The CDR3 region is CASSFYAGELFF. For the CDR3, the DNA is TGTGCCAGCAGTTTCTACGCCGGGGAGCTGTTTTTT.

This clone was observed once. This chain joins TRBV2 and TRBJ1-2, with TRBD1 matching over 7 bases. The germline gives CDR1 SNHLY, CDR2 FYNNEI. With 4 bases clipped from V and 3 bases from J, the junction kept 2 bases outside the gene matches. The CDR3 has 13 amino acids. The CDR3 DNA reads as TGTGCCAGCAGTGTCGACAGGGACTATGGCTACACCTTC. Encoded protein: CASSVDRDYGYTF.

The chain recombines TRBV9 with TRBJ1-2; D is unresolved. This CDR3 comprises 12 residues. The germline CDR1 and CDR2 sequences are SGDLS and YYNGEE. Trimming pared 2 bases from V and 5 bases from J, leaving 7 bases between. CDR3 sequence: CASSVQKYGYTF. The CDR3 DNA reads as TGTGCCAGCAGCGTGCAGAAGTATGGCTACACCTTC.

The gene calls are TRBV3-1 (or the pseudogene TRBV3-2) and TRBJ2-7; D is uncertain. The germline V and J ends were trimmed by 1 base and 3 bases, with 10 bases remaining between them. The CDR3 loop spans 14 amino acids. Looked up from germline, CDR1 is LGHDT and CDR2 is YNNKEL (reference sequence). The chain's CDR3 is CASSQGLSRYEQYF. The CDR3 bases are TGTGCCAGCAGCCAAGGACTTAGCCGCTACGAGCAGTACTTC.

The chain combines TRBV7-2 with TRBJ2-3, with 8 bases matching TRBD2. Germline V CDR1 and CDR2: SGHTA, FQGNSA. This CDR3 region has 16 residues. J gave up 6 bases and V 3 bases, and 11 bases lay outside the gene matches. The DNA of the CDR3 is TGTGCCAGCAGCTTGGGACGGGGGGGCATTTTCGATACGCAGTATTTT. Its protein is CASSLGRGGIFDTQYF.

This clone was picked up one time. The rearrangement links TRBV28 to TRBJ1-6; 7 bases are a match to TRBD1. Germline values: CDR1 MDHEN, CDR2 SYDVKM. This CDR3 comprises 13 residues. After removal of 2 bases from V and 13 bases from J, the junction contained 5 bases not matched to a gene. This CDR3 is CASSLRTGPPLHF. CDR3 bases: TGTGCCAGCAGTTTAAGGACAGGCCCTCCCCTCCACTTT.

The chain uses TRBV28 and TRBJ1-2; D is unresolved. The V gene's germline CDR1 is MDHEN and CDR2 SYDVKM. This CDR3 region has 11 residues. The DNA for the CDR3 is TGTGCTATTGGGCCTAACTATGGCTACACCTTC. Its translation is CAIGPNYGYTF.

V is TRBV9 and J is TRBJ1-3; 9 bases agree with TRBD1. Germline CDR1 is SGDLS and CDR2 is YYNGEE. The J segment lost 2 bases and the V segment lost 4 bases, leaving 7 bases of the junction unmatched. There are 16 residues in the CDR3. This chain's CDR3 is CASSSTDRGPGNTIYF. CDR3 bases: TGTGCCAGCAGCTCTACGGACAGGGGTCCTGGAAACACCATATATTTT.

This chain joins TRBV7-6 and TRBJ2-3, with D hard to call. The CDR3 has 13 amino acids. Trimming shortened V by 1 base and J by 8 bases, and 10 bases separated the two germline ends. Germline loops: CDR1 SGHVS, CDR2 FNYEAQ. CDR3 bases: TGTGCCAGCAGCTTAGGGCGGCGTGGTACGCAGTATTTT. Protein product: CASSLGRRGTQYF. Drawing the rest from reference TRBV7-6 and TRBJ2-3, the complete variable domain is GAGVSQSPRYKVTKRGQDVALRCDPISGHVSLYWYRQALGQGPEFLTYFNYEAQQDKSGLPNDRFSAERPEGSISTLTIQRTEQRDSAMYRCASSLGRRGTQYFGPGTRLTVL.

About this clone itself: At the DNA level, this CDR3 is encoded by other sequences in the same sample as well. The chain combines TRBV9 with TRBJ2-5; 10 nucleotides line up with TRBD2. The V gene end was trimmed by 0 bases and the J gene end by 5 bases; junction bases not matched to a gene: 4. CDR3 size: 15 residues. Germline CDR1 SGDLS, CDR2 YYNGEE. CDR3 in amino acids: CASSVEASGGETQYF. CDR3 coding DNA: TGTGCCAGCAGCGTAGAAGCTAGCGGGGGCGAGACCCAGTACTTC. The full variable domain, completed using reference TRBV9 and TRBJ2-5, is DSGVTQTPKHLITATGQRVTLRCSPRSGDLSVYWYQQSLDQGLQFLIQYYNGEERAKGNILERFSAQQFPDLHSELNLSSLELGDSALYFCASSVEASGGETQYFGPGTRLLVL.

The chain is built from TRBV9 and TRBJ2-3; weak D call: TRBD1 (6 bases). Trimming cost V 0 bases and J 6 bases, with 14 bases left between them. The CDR3 contains 15 residues. Looked up from germline, CDR1 is SGDLS and CDR2 is YYNGEE. CDR3 loop: CASSVEGARGDTQYF. The CDR3 region has the DNA TGTGCCAGCAGCGTAGAAGGGGCGAGGGGGGATACGCAGTATTTT. The complete variable domain, with remaining parts taken from reference TRBV9 and TRBJ2-3, reads DSGVTQTPKHLITATGQRVTLRCSPRSGDLSVYWYQQSLDQGLQFLIQYYNGEERAKGNILERFSAQQFPDLHSELNLSSLELGDSALYFCASSVEGARGDTQYFGPGTRLTVL.

This chain uses TRBV19 with TRBJ1-1, with D unresolved. V shed 7 bases and J shed 2 bases, with 11 bases lying between them. The CDR3 runs to 13 residues. The germline V gene encodes CDR1 LNHDA and CDR2 SQIVND (reference sequence). CDR3 DNA: TGTGCCAGTAACGAGGGCCCAAACACTGAAGCTTTCTTT. Translation gives CASNEGPNTEAFF.

V is TRBV12-3 or TRBV12-4 and J is TRBJ1-5, with D hard to call. The CDR3 totals 12 residues. Trimming cost V 10 bases and J 9 bases, with 16 bases left between them. The CDR3 here is CATREGSGPQHF. The CDR3 DNA reads as TGTGCCACCCGCGAAGGGAGTGGGCCCCAGCATTTT.

The chain employs TRBV27 and TRBJ2-2; TRBD1 aligns across 7 bases. Germline assignment: CDR1 MNHEY and CDR2 SMNVEV (reference sequence). This CDR3 is 15 amino acids long. J was trimmed by 1 base and V by 5 bases; bases with no gene match: 4. The CDR3 is CASSTRQGNTGELFF. CDR3 in DNA: TGTGCCAGCAGTACCCGACAGGGGAACACCGGGGAGCTGTTTTTT.

The V call is TRBV7-6, the J call TRBJ1-5; TRBD1 agrees at 7 bases. The CDR3 totals 16 residues. The junction had 12 bases not matched to a gene; V was cut back by 5 bases and J by 5 bases. Germline V gene lookup returns CDR1 SGHVS and CDR2 FNYEAQ. CDR3 protein: CASSPTPGQLDQPQHF. Written as DNA, the CDR3 is TGTGCCAGCAGCCCCACTCCGGGACAGCTAGATCAGCCCCAGCATTTT.

The table lists this clone with a few counts. The chain has TRBV30 and TRBJ2-5; possible D gene TRBD2, 5 bases. The germline V gene has CDR1 GTSNPN and CDR2 SVGIG (reference sequence). The V end lost 2 bases, the J end lost 4 bases, and 14 bases lay between the germline ends. This CDR3 region has 14 residues. The CDR3 region is CAWSLARRLETQYF. The CDR3 DNA reads as TGTGCCTGGAGTTTGGCGAGGAGGTTAGAGACCCAGTACTTC.

V and J are TRBV6-5 and TRBJ2-1, with 7 bases fitting TRBD1. Germline V gene lookup returns CDR1 MNHEY and CDR2 SVGAGI. This CDR3 contains 15 residues. The junction had 10 bases not matched to a gene; V was cut back by 7 bases and J by 4 bases. The DNA of the CDR3 is TGTGCCAGCATCTCGAAATCGACAGGGTACAATGAGCAGTTCTTC. Translated: CASISKSTGYNEQFF.

The rearrangement joins TRBV27 to TRBJ1-6, with D perhaps TRBD1 (6 bases). The ends were cut back, 1 base at V and 7 bases at J, with 11 bases in the middle. Germline CDR1 and CDR2: MNHEY and SMNVEV (reference sequence). CDR3 length: 15 amino acids. CDR3 bases: TGTGCCAGCAGTTTATGGGGGCAGCTAAATTCACCCCTCCACTTT. Its translation: CASSLWGQLNSPLHF.

This chain uses TRBV4-1 with TRBJ1-6, with 9 bases fitting TRBD1. The V and J ends lost 0 bases and 9 bases, in that order; junction bases with no gene match: 3. The CDR3 runs 15 residues. Germline assignment: CDR1 MGHRA and CDR2 YSYEKL. In DNA, the CDR3 is TGCGCCAGCAGCCAAGACCGGGACAGGGCTTCACCCCTCCACTTT. This codes for CASSQDRDRASPLHF.